This T cell receptor (beta chain) was obtained from a study of T cell responses to AZD1222 COVID-19 vaccine. J lost 4 bases, V lost 5 bases, and 11 bases had no gene match. CDR1 is KGHSH, CDR2 LQKENI, per germline. The CDR3 is 16 amino acids. As to this clone: Its matching antigen is unknown.

The repertoire was sequenced with immunoSEQ multiplex PCR; TCRdb's copy has only in-frame clones and lacks some. The table shows 150,000 to 180,000 clones, with around nine tenths occurring only once. General observations from the study: Reportedly, close to half of spike-specific TCRs are directed against unmutated variant regions. Most donors were white British, females outnumbered males, and clonal diversity was possibly underestimated.

This receptor was identified in an adult in good health. The sequences come from peripheral blood, collected on day 0 of AZD1222 vaccination. This chain links TRBV18 with TRBJ2-5, with 9 bases fitting TRBD1. The CDR3 protein is CASSVTGTGLPETQYF. The CDR3, as DNA: TGTGCCAGCTCAGTTACCGGGACAGGGCTTCCAGAGACCCAGTACTTC.